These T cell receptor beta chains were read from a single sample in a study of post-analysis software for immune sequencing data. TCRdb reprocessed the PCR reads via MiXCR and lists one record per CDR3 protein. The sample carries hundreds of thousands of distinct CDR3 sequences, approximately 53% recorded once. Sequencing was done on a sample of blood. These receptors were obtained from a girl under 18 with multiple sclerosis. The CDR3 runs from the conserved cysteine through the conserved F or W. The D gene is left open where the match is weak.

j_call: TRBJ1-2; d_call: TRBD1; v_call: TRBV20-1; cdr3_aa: CSARRGTAVYGYTF
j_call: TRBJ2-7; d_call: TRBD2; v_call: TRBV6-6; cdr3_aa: CASGTGTGGISYEQYF
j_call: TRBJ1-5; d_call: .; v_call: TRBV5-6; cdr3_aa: CASSWGAGGQPQHF
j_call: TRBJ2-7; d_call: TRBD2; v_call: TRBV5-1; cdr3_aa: CASSLAGLAGGSSYEQYF
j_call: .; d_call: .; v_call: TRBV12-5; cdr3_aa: CASGEWVSRDGQETQYF
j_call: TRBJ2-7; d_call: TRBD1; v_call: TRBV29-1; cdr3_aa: CSVVPHRGGEQYF
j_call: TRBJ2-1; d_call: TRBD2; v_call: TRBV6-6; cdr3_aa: CASSYSRSSGSYNEQFF
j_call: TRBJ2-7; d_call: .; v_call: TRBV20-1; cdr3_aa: CSATREGSYEQYF
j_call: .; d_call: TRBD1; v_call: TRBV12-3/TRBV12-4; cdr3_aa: CASNLSRGGRETQYF
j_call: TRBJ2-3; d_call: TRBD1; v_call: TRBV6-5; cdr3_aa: CASSFVGTVTDTQYF
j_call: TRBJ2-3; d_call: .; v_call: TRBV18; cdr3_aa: CASSGLSPDTQYF
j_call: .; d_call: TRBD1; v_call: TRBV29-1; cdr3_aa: CSVEGQGRGLSYEQYF
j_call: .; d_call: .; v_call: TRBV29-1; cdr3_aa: CSVEIPWGGIWETQYF
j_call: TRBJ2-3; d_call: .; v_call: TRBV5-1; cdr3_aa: CVSSSRRADTQYF
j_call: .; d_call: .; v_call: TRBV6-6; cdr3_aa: CASSPIGNEQYF
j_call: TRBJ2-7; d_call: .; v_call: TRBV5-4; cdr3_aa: CASSLEDPGRHEQYF
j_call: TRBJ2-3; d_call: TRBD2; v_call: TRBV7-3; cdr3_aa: CASSLRPSGRAVLTDTQYF
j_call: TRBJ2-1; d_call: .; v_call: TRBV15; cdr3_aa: CATRPLSGGDVNEQFF
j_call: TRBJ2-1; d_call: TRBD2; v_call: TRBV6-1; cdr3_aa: CASSEDIGTSGRLVSYNEQFF
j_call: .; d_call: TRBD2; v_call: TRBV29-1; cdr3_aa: CSVGRTSGSHEQYF
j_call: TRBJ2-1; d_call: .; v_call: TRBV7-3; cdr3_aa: CASSLTSGISYNEQFF
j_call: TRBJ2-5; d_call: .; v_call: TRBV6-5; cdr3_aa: CASSYSFYQETQYF
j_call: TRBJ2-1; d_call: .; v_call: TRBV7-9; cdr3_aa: CASRPSAGRSYNEQFF
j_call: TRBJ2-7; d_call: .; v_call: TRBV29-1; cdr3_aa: CSTISSSYEQYF
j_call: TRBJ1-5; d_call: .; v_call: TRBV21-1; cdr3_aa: CASSERYGYLSNQPQHF
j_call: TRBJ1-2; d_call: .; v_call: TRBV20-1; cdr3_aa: CSTPKVGRDGYTF
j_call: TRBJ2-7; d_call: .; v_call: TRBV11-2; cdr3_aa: CASRPPYRTTESYNEQYF
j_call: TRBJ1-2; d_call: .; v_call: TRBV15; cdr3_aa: CATSARNYGYTF
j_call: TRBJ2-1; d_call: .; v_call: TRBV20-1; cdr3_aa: CSATLLNNEQFF
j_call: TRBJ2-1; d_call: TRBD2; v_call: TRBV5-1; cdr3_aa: CASSWGLAGGPSNEQFF
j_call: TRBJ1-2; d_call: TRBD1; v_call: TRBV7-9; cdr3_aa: CASSLSTGVGGYTF
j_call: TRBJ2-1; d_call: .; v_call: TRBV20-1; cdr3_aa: CSAREGDREQFF
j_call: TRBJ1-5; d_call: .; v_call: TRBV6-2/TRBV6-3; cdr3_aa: CASSKTGGSQPQHF
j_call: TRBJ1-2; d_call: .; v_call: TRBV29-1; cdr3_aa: CSVVAGYTF
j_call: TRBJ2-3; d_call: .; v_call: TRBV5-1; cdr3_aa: CASSDPGVLTDTQYF
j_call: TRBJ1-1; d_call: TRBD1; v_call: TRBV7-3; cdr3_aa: CASKPGQGNTEAFF
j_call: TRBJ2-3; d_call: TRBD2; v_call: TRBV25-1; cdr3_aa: CASSATGLATDTQYF